This T cell receptor beta chain was identified in a study of shared clonotypes between healthy human individuals. The study's findings and limits: The naive CD4 repertoires of four donors were compared, and approximately 5% of clonotypes were shared.

Germline CDR1 and CDR2: MGHRA and YSYEKL. The V end lost 2 bases, the J end lost 1 base, and 12 bases lay between the germline ends. There are 15 residues in the CDR3. The repertoire was sequenced with immunoSEQ multiplex PCR; TCRdb's copy has only in-frame clones and lacks some. The sample has about 2.5 million clones; roughly 92% are singletons. On this clone: Its cognate antigen is unknown.

The V and J genes are TRBV4-1 and TRBJ2-7; D remains unclear. The specimen sequenced was naive CD4+ T cells from PBMCs. Stated subset: CD45RA+ positively selected. The origin of this receptor is a man aged 18-30 years in good health. Some clones in this sample may be carry-over from other donors' samples. The CDR3 is CASSQSTQASYEQYF. As DNA, the CDR3 is TGCGCCAGCAGCCAAAGCACCCAAGCTTCCTACGAGCAGTACTTC.